These 12 T cell receptor beta chains share one sample of origin, sequenced in a study of T-cell reconstitution after alpha-beta-depleted transplantation in children. Unique molecular identifiers were incorporated into the prepared TCRbeta library. TCRdb itself ran the PCR reads through MiXCR, one entry per CDR3 protein. Here the sample spans around 250,000 distinct CDR3 sequences, around 7.8% being singletons. Sequenced material: PBMCs, mostly from graft donor cells, taken 180 days after TCRalphabeta/CD19-depleted stem cell transplant. These receptors were taken from a male patient between 10 and 17 years old who had a stem cell transplant for acute lymphoblastic leukemia, so the T cells may come from the graft donor.

This clonotype was observed at least ten times. The chain couples TRBV9 to TRBJ1-1; D call uncertain. The CDR3 runs 15 residues. Germline values: CDR1 SGDLS, CDR2 YYNGEE. Trimming took off 0 bases at V and 1 base at J, with 10 bases between the two ends. In nucleotides, the CDR3 is TGTGCCAGCAGCGTAGTAGGCCAAAGGAACACTGAAGCTTTCTTT. It translates to CASSVVGQRNTEAFF. Full variable domain (missing parts from reference TRBV9 and TRBJ1-1): DSGVTQTPKHLITATGQRVTLRCSPRSGDLSVYWYQQSLDQGLQFLIQYYNGEERAKGNILERFSAQQFPDLHSELNLSSLELGDSALYFCASSVVGQRNTEAFFGQGTRLTVV.

There are many counts of this clonotype. V gene TRBV29-1 combines with J gene TRBJ1-1; D unclear. Germline V CDR1 and CDR2: SQVTM, ANQGSEA. The CDR3 sequence is 14 residues long. Deletions cut 5 bases from V and 1 base from J, with 14 bases between. The CDR3 is CSVLRWEGNTEAFF. The CDR3 DNA sequence: TGCAGCGTTCTCCGGTGGGAGGGGAACACTGAAGCTTTCTTT.

This chain connects TRBV14 to TRBJ2-1, with 10 bases lining up with TRBD2. V lost 2 bases to trimming and J lost 2 bases; unmatched junction nucleotides: 9. Germline CDR1 and CDR2: SGHDN and FVKESK. The CDR3 contains 18 residues. The CDR3 coding sequence is TGTGCCAGCAGCCAACGAACCTTAGCGGGGGGTGCCTACAATGAGCAGTTCTTC. Translating gives CASSQRTLAGGAYNEQFF.

To note about this clonotype: Here the CDR3 omits its conserved ending phenylalanine or tryptophan, so a read error is the likely source. This sequence joins TRBV18 and TRBJ2-7, with a weak D call TRBD1 (6 bases). CDR1 and CDR2 from the germline V gene are KGHSH and LQKENI. V lost 3 bases to trimming and J lost 3 bases, with 9 bases between them. The CDR3 runs to 13 residues. Here the CDR3 reads CASSPTGFYEQYS. DNA for the CDR3: TGTGCCAGCTCACCGACAGGCTTCTACGAGCAGTACTCC.

This clonotype was picked up many times. V and J are TRBV10-3 and TRBJ1-3; D is undetermined. CDR1 and CDR2 from the germline V gene are ENHRY and SYGVKD. Trimming took 0 bases from V and 4 from J, leaving 7 bases between them. The CDR3 is 14 residues long. The CDR3 protein is CAISESSPGNTIYF. Here the CDR3 DNA reads TGTGCCATCAGTGAGTCGAGTCCAGGAAACACCATATATTTT.

This clonotype was found many times. This sequence joins TRBV12-3 or TRBV12-4 and TRBJ1-6; 7 nucleotides match TRBD1. V lost 6 bases, J lost 7 bases, and 6 bases stayed unmatched. The CDR3 extends over 14 amino acids. The CDR3 region is CASSRQGSNSPLHF. The CDR3 nucleotides are TGTGCCAGCAGCCGACAGGGCTCCAATTCACCCCTCCACTTT.

This clonotype was picked up many times. The J gene is TRBJ1-6, the V gene TRBV7-9; 10 bases are shared with TRBD1. With V trimmed by 4 bases and J by 9 bases, 3 bases remained unmatched. Germline CDR1 SEHNR, CDR2 FQNEAQ (reference sequence). This CDR3 spans 14 amino acids. CDR3 DNA: TGTGCCAGCAGCTCCGGGACAGGGGTTTCACCCCTCCACTTT. This sequence encodes CASSSGTGVSPLHF.

This clonotype was detected ten times or more. The V call is TRBV4-2, the J call TRBJ2-7; TRBD1 or TRBD2 may be the D gene (5 bases each). CDR1 and CDR2 from the germline V gene are LGHNA and YNFKEQ. V lost 4 bases and J lost 1, with 17 bases in between. This CDR3 spans 16 amino acids. The CDR3 region has the DNA TGTGCCAGCAGCCCTCGTCTTAGGGACGGTTCCTACGAGCAGTACTTC. It is translated as CASSPRLRDGSYEQYF.

This clonotype was detected many times. This sequence joins TRBV20-1 and TRBJ1-4; D uncertain. The ends were cut back, 2 bases at V and 0 bases at J, with 7 bases in the middle. Germline assignment: CDR1 DFQATT and CDR2 SNEGSKA (reference sequence). This CDR3 spans 14 amino acids. The CDR3 here is CSARSVATNEKLFF. The CDR3 region has the DNA TGCAGTGCTAGAAGTGTAGCAACTAATGAAAAACTGTTTTTT.

The gene calls are TRBV4-3 and TRBJ1-2, with a weak D call TRBD1 (5 bases). The CDR3 sequence is 18 residues long. The V gene lost 0 bases and the J gene lost 5 bases, with 22 bases spanning the gap. Germline values: CDR1 LGHNA, CDR2 YSLEER. The CDR3 nucleotides are TGCGCCAGCAGCCAAGAAGACAGTACCCTGACTAGGGTGTATGGCTACACCTTC. Protein: CASSQEDSTLTRVYGYTF.

This clonotype was seen ten or more times. The rearrangement uses TRBV20-1 and TRBJ2-3; 9 positions match TRBD1. CDR1 and CDR2 from the germline V gene are DFQATT and SNEGSKA (reference sequence). The CDR3 covers 16 residues. The ends lost 5 bases at V and 2 bases at J; junction bases unmatched: 11. In DNA, the CDR3 is TGCAGTGCTTGGACAGGGGCCGGGGGGTACACAGATACGCAGTATTTT. Amino acids: CSAWTGAGGYTDTQYF.

This clonotype appeared a few times. The genes are TRBV5-8 and TRBJ2-7, with 12 positions matching TRBD2. The germline V gene encodes CDR1 SGHTS and CDR2 YDEGEE. Trimming at V came to 3 bases and at J to 4 bases, leaving 5 bases not matched to a gene. The CDR3 consists of 15 residues. The CDR3 DNA reads as TGTGCCAGCAGCTCCAGGACTAGCGGGGTATACGAGCAGTACTTC. Its protein is CASSSRTSGVYEQYF.